A selection of T cell receptor beta chains follows, all from one sample in a study of T cell changes during pregnancy in multiple sclerosis. Clones were read by immunoSEQ multiplex PCR, and TCRdb kept only the in-frame ones, dropping some. This sample has about 40,000 clones, with 80% to 90% found just once. The sample was CD4+ T cells from peripheral blood mononuclear cells, taken in the first trimester of pregnancy. The receptors derive from a female donor with multiple sclerosis, enrolled in a pregnancy study. Each CDR3 is given with its conserved first and last residue. The D gene is left open where the match is weak. Not every row has a clone size; where given, it reads once, few, many or a size class.

size: .
V: TRBV6-5
J: TRBJ1-4
D: TRBD1
CDR3: CASSPGGEKLFF
DNA: TGTGCCAGCAGTCCAGGGGGGGAAAAACTGTTTTTT

size: once
V: TRBV29-1
J: TRBJ2-6
D: .
CDR3: CSVARDTISGANVLTF
DNA: TGCAGCGTTGCTCGGGACACCATCTCTGGGGCCAACGTCCTGACTTTC

size: .
V: TRBV6-5
J: TRBJ1-1
D: TRBD1
CDR3: CASSRQGDTEAFF
DNA: TGTGCCAGCAGTCGACAGGGTGACACTGAAGCTTTCTTT

size: .
V: TRBV10-2
J: TRBJ1-3
D: .
CDR3: CASKDHQGISGNTIYF
DNA: TGCGCCAGCAAAGACCACCAGGGGATCTCTGGAAACACCATATATTTT

size: .
V: TRBV30
J: TRBJ1-6
D: TRBD1
CDR3: CAWGNRGWGSPLHF
DNA: TGTGCCTGGGGAAACAGGGGGTGGGGTTCACCCCTCCACTTT

size: .
V: TRBV19
J: TRBJ2-3
D: TRBD2
CDR3: CASSVISSGGAPDTQYF
DNA: TGTGCCAGTAGTGTCATCTCTAGCGGGGGGGCTCCAGATACGCAGTATTTT

size: .
V: TRBV10-3
J: TRBJ2-2
D: .
CDR3: CAISVGGLVGELFF
DNA: TGTGCCATCAGTGTGGGGGGGCTAGTCGGGGAGCTGTTTTTT

size: .
V: TRBV14
J: TRBJ1-1
D: .
CDR3: CASSRGRAPEAFF
DNA: TGTGCCAGCAGCCGGGGGAGGGCCCCTGAAGCTTTCTTT

size: .
V: TRBV25-1
J: TRBJ2-5
D: .
CDR3: CASSLWELRTQYF
DNA: TGTGCCAGCAGCCTGTGGGAGCTGCGGACCCAGTACTTC

size: .
V: TRBV6-4
J: TRBJ1-1
D: TRBD1
CDR3: CASSDTDRGTEAFF
DNA: TGTGCCAGCAGTGACACGGACAGGGGGACTGAAGCTTTCTTT

size: .
V: TRBV18
J: TRBJ2-7
D: .
CDR3: CASSPRTETYEQYF
DNA: TGTGCCAGCTCACCACGGACAGAAACCTACGAGCAGTACTTC

size: medium-sized
V: TRBV10-1
J: TRBJ1-1
D: .
CDR3: CASSESEELNTEAFF
DNA: TGCGCCAGCAGTGAGTCGGAGGAATTGAACACTGAAGCTTTCTTT

size: once
V: TRBV5-1
J: TRBJ2-3
D: TRBD2
CDR3: CASSLSLADTDTQYF
DNA: TGCGCCAGCAGCTTGTCACTAGCGGACACAGATACGCAGTATTTT

size: .
V: TRBV9
J: TRBJ1-1
D: .
CDR3: CASSVVGGDTEAFF
DNA: TGTGCCAGCAGCGTAGTCGGGGGGGACACTGAAGCTTTCTTT

size: .
V: TRBV7-8
J: TRBJ1-1
D: .
CDR3: CASSFRSLQLTEAFF
DNA: TGTGCCAGCAGCTTCAGGTCACTGCAGCTCACTGAAGCTTTCTTT

size: .
V: TRBV25-1
J: TRBJ2-1
D: .
CDR3: CASSGLNATYNEQFF
DNA: TGTGCCAGCAGTGGCTTAAACGCAACTTACAATGAGCAGTTCTTC

size: .
V: TRBV9
J: TRBJ2-2
D: TRBD1
CDR3: CASSVSGTVSPGELFF
DNA: TGTGCCAGCAGCGTTTCCGGGACAGTTAGTCCCGGGGAGCTGTTTTTT

size: few
V: TRBV18
J: TRBJ1-3
D: .
CDR3: CASSPYHSTGNTIYF
DNA: TGTGCCAGCTCACCATACCACAGCACTGGAAACACCATATATTTT

size: .
V: TRBV7-9
J: TRBJ2-7
D: .
CDR3: CASSSSAGHSYEQYF
DNA: TGTGCCAGCAGCTCTTCGGCGGGGCACTCCTACGAGCAGTACTTC

size: few
V: TRBV10-1
J: TRBJ2-3
D: TRBD2
CDR3: CASRGLADTDTQYF
DNA: TGCGCCAGCAGGGGACTAGCGGACACAGATACGCAGTATTTT

size: .
V: TRBV5-1
J: TRBJ2-5
D: TRBD1
CDR3: CASSLFTTGGHQETQYF
DNA: TGCGCCAGCAGCTTGTTCACGACAGGGGGTCACCAAGAGACCCAGTACTTC

size: .
V: TRBV7-2
J: TRBJ1-5
D: .
CDR3: CASSSQGSNNQPQHF
DNA: TGTGCCAGCAGCTCACAGGGTTCGAACAATCAGCCCCAGCATTTT

size: .
V: TRBV6-1
J: TRBJ2-3
D: TRBD2
CDR3: CASSEAGGGGIPGTDTQYF
DNA: TGTGCCAGCAGTGAAGCGGGGGGGGGAGGGATACCTGGAACCGATACGCAGTATTTT

size: .
V: TRBV6-1
J: TRBJ1-5
D: .
CDR3: CATRAEGRHQPQHF
DNA: TGTGCCACCAGGGCGGAGGGTAGGCATCAGCCCCAGCATTTT

size: .
V: TRBV12-5
J: TRBJ2-5
D: TRBD1
CDR3: CASGTGTGSWETQYF
DNA: TGTGCTAGTGGTACCGGGACAGGGTCGTGGGAGACCCAGTACTTC

size: .
V: TRBV30
J: TRBJ1-3
D: .
CDR3: CAWSLSRYTIYF
DNA: TGTGCCTGGAGCCTATCCCGGTACACCATATATTTT

size: .
V: TRBV18
J: TRBJ1-5
D: .
CDR3: CASSPGVSNQPQHF
DNA: TGTGCCAGCTCACCCGGGGTAAGCAATCAGCCCCAGCATTTT

size: .
V: TRBV18
J: TRBJ1-5
D: .
CDR3: CASSPSVPRGNQPQHF
DNA: TGTGCCAGCTCACCAAGCGTGCCGCGGGGCAATCAGCCCCAGCATTTT

size: .
V: TRBV11-2
J: TRBJ2-6
D: .
CDR3: CASIQGLGANVLTF
DNA: TGTGCCAGCATCCAGGGTTTAGGGGCCAACGTCCTGACTTTC

size: .
V: TRBV2
J: TRBJ2-5
D: TRBD2
CDR3: CASTLQLIAGAETQYF
DNA: TGTGCCAGCACCCTACAGTTGATAGCGGGGGCGGAGACCCAGTACTTC

size: .
V: TRBV18
J: TRBJ1-3
D: .
CDR3: CASSDTSGNTIYF
DNA: TGTGCCAGCTCAGACACCTCTGGAAACACCATATATTTT